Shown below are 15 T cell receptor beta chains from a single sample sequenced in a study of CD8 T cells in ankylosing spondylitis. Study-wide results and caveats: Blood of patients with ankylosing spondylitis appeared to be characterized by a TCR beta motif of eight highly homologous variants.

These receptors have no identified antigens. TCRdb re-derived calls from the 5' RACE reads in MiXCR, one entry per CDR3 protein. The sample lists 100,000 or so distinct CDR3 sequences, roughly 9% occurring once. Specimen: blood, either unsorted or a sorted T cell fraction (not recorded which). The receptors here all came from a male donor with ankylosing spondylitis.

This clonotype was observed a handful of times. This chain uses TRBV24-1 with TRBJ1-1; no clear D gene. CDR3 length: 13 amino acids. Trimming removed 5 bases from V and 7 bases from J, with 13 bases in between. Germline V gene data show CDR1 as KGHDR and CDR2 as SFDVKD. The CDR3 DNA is TGTGCCACCAGTGCTACGTGGGCGGATGAAGCTTTCTTT. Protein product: CATSATWADEAFF.

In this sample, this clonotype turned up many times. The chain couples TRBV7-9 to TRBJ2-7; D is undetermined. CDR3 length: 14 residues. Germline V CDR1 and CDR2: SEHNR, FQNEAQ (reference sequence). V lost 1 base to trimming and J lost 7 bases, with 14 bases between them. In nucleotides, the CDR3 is TGTGCCAGCAGCTTAGACCGACAAGCTAATGAGCAGTACTTC. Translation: CASSLDRQANEQYF.

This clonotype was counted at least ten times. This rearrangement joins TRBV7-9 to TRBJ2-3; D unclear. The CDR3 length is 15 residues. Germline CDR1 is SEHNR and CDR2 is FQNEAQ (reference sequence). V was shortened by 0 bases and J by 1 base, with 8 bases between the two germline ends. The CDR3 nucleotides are TGTGCCAGCAGCTTAGCGCCCGGGCGCACAGATACGCAGTATTTT. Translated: CASSLAPGRTDTQYF.

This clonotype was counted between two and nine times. CDR3 region: CASSPSLGDNEQFF. The CDR3, as DNA: TGCGCCAGCAGCCCCAGCCTGGGGGACAATGAGCAGTTCTTC. V usage is TRBV10-2 and J usage is TRBJ2-1; D could derive from TRBD1 or TRBD2 (5 bases each). The germline V gene has CDR1 WSHSY and CDR2 SAAADI. Trimming shortened V by 6 bases and J by 5 bases, and 14 bases separated the two germline ends. CDR3 length: 14 amino acids.

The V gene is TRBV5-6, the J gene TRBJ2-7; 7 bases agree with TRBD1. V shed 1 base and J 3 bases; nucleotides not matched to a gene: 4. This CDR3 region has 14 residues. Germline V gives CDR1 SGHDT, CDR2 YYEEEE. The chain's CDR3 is CASSLTGEYYEQYV. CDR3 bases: TGTGCCAGCAGCTTGACAGGGGAATACTACGAGCAGTACGTC.

The chain's CDR3 is CASSFGRSSYEQYF. DNA for the CDR3: TGTGCCAGCAGTTTCGGGAGAAGCTCCTACGAGCAGTACTTC. V and J are TRBV27 and TRBJ2-7, with D possibly being TRBD2 (6 bases). V gave up 3 bases and J gave up 0 bases, with 9 bases separating them. CDR3 length: 14 amino acids. Germline V lookup: CDR1 MNHEY, CDR2 SMNVEV (reference sequence).

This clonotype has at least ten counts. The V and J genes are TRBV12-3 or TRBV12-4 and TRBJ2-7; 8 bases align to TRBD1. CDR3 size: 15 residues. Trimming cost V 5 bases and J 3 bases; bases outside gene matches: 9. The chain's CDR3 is CASSTTTGVGYEQYF. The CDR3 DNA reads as TGTGCCAGCAGTACTACGACAGGGGTCGGCTACGAGCAGTACTTC.

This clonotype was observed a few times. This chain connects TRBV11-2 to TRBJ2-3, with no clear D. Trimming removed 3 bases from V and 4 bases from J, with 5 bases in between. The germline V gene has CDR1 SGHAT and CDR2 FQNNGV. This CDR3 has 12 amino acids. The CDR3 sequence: CASSFTPDTQYF. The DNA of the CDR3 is TGTGCCAGCAGCTTTACTCCAGATACGCAGTATTTT.

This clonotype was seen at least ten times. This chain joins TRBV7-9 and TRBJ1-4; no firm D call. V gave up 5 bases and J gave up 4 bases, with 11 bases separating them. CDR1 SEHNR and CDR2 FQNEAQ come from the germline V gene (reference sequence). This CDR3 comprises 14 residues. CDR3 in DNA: TGTGCCAGCAGCGCGGACTGGGATAATGAAAAACTGTTTTTT. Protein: CASSADWDNEKLFF.

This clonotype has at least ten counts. The CDR3 loop is CASSLEASGTGELFF. CDR3 sequence (DNA): TGTGCCAGCAGCTTAGAAGCGTCGGGCACCGGGGAGCTGTTTTTT. The rearrangement links TRBV7-7 to TRBJ2-2, with D hard to call. The CDR3 is 15 residues long. The germline V gene has CDR1 SSHAT and CDR2 FNYEAQ (reference sequence). The V gene lost 1 base and the J gene lost 4 bases, with 10 bases spanning the gap. Variable domain in full (rest from reference TRBV7-7 and TRBJ2-2): GAGVSQSPRYKVTKRGQDVTLRCDPISSHATLYWYQQALGQGPEFLTYFNYEAQPDKSGLPSDRFSAERPEGSISTLTIQRTEQRDSAMYRCASSLEASGTGELFFGEGSRLTVL.

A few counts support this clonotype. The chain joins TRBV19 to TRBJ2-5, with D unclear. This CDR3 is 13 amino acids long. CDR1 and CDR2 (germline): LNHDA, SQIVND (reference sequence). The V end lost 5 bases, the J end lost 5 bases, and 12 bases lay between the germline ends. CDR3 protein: CASSPDHEETQYF. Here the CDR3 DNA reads TGTGCCAGTAGTCCGGACCACGAGGAGACCCAGTACTTC.

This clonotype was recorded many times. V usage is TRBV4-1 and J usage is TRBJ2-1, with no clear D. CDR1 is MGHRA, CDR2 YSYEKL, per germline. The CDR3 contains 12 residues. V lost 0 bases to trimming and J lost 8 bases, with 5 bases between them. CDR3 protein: CASSQDDDEQFF. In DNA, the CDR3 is TGCGCCAGCAGCCAAGATGACGATGAGCAGTTCTTC.

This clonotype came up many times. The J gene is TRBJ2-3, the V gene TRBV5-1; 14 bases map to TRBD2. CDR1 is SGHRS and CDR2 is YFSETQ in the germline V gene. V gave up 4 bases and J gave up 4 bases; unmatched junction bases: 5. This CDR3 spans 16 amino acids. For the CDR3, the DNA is TGCGCCAGCAGCGCCGGACTAGCGGGAGGCGCAGATACGCAGTATTTT. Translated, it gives CASSAGLAGGADTQYF.

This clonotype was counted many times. The CDR3 nucleotides are TGCAGCGTCCCTACCGGGAGGGCAGGGGGTGGCACAGATACGCAGTATTTT. It yields the protein CSVPTGRAGGGTDTQYF. V gene TRBV29-1 combines with J gene TRBJ2-3; tentative D call: TRBD2 (8 bases). The CDR3 is made up of 17 amino acids. Deletions cut 6 bases from V and 1 base from J, with 23 bases between. CDR1 is SQVTM, CDR2 ANQGSEA, per germline.

CDR3 sequence (DNA): TGTGCCAGCAGCTTGGCAGGGGTGGGCGAGCAGTACTTC. This translates into CASSLAGVGEQYF. The chain combines TRBV13 with TRBJ2-7; a possible D gene is TRBD1 (6 bases). Looked up from germline, CDR1 is PRHDT and CDR2 is FYEKMQ (reference sequence). Trimming removed 3 bases from V and 6 bases from J, with 12 bases in between. The CDR3 contains 13 residues.